This T cell receptor (beta chain) stems from a study of long-term antiretroviral therapy in people with HIV. Broader study findings: Pre-ART clonal expansions dominated every time point's repertoire. Controls exceeded HIV repertoires in CDR3 length range.

immunoSEQ v3.0 was run at survey level. This table comes from immunoSEQ multiplex PCR, and its TCRdb copy is limited to in-frame clones, with some not included. The table has around 15,000 clones, approximately 81% seen once; the top ten hold about 5.2%. Regarding this clone: What it binds is unknown.

The germline V and J ends were trimmed by 2 bases and 5 bases, with 14 bases remaining between them. Germline V gene data show CDR1 as SGHDT and CDR2 as YYEEEE. The CDR3 contains 14 residues. Among participants with HIV, every one received treatment in the United States. DNA was extracted from around 1-10 million thawed cryopreserved PBMC. This TCR derives from a woman between 40 and 55 years old with HIV. The sequenced sample was unsorted PBMCs, obtained 0.5 years after starting antiretroviral therapy. The chain recombines TRBV5-6 with TRBJ2-7; no firm D call. The CDR3 loop reads CASSFLTGADEQYF. DNA for the CDR3: TGTGCCAGCAGCTTTCTTACGGGTGCGGACGAGCAGTACTTC. Full variable domain (rest looked up from reference TRBV5-6 and TRBJ2-7): DAGVTQSPTHLIKTRGQQVTLRCSPKSGHDTVSWYQQALGQGPQFIFQYYEEEERQRGNFPDRFSGHQFPNYSSELNVNALLLGDSALYLCASSFLTGADEQYFGPGTRLTVT.